This T cell receptor beta chain appears in the sequencing data of a study of blood T cell repertoires in COVID-19 (dated by TCRdb to 2018 to 2020). As for the study more broadly: Collaborator samples came from the United States, Italy and Spain and covered acute and convalescent phases of COVID-19. The prospective study material was composed of cDNA or gDNA derived from T cells, B-cell-depleted T cells, or PBMCs. Deeply sampled blood TCRbeta repertoires from subjects exposed to, actively infected with, or recovered from COVID-19 were included in the dataset. The repertoires were released in a freely available public database meant as a resource for research on the immune response to SARS-CoV-2. The samples were drawn from the first 160 participants of the ongoing ImmuneRACE study and from under 1,500 subjects provided by 6 global collaborators. A de-identified subject ID, COVID-19 status, age in years and sex were almost always included in the sample metadata. HLA class I and class II types, where available, came from metadata supplied by the sample provider rather than from assay-based typing. Results and caveats for the whole study, not just this receptor: The amount of clinical and demographic metadata varied by source and participant and was provided uncurated.

The immunoSEQ Assay, a bias-controlled multiplex PCR, was used to amplify TCRbeta CDR3 regions from genomic DNA. As for how the authors treated the data: The number of nucleated cells in each sample was estimated from the amplification of reference gene primers within the assay. To quantify the absolute abundance of each unique TCRbeta CDR3 rearrangement, sequence reads were collapsed and filtered. For each sample, productive Simpson clonality was calculated as the square root of Simpson's diversity index across productive rearrangements. TCRdb carries this immuneACCESS record with in-frame sequences only. Its versions omit some clonotypes, under half of them owing to an unresolved V gene in the studies checked, with the rest unexplained. V, J and clone size are taken as reported in that table, and D and trimming were inferred from the DNA itself. The sample table records tens of thousands of clones; about 75% of these occur just once. The top ten hold roughly half of the sample.

Whole blood was collected in K2EDTA tubes by collaborating institutions according to the institutions' own protocols. For TCRbeta analysis, collaborators shipped samples as frozen whole blood, isolated PBMCs, or DNA extracted from either of those sample types. A remark on this clone: Its antigen is currently not known. The input lacks base qualities; no much larger clone sits a single base away.

The receptor's source is a woman older than 75 with acute or convalescent COVID-19. Specimen: peripheral blood.

The sequenced DNA: TGTGCCACCAGTGAACAGGGCAAAGTATCCTACAATGAGCAGTTCTTC. Its protein product is CATSEQGKVSYNEQFF. The rearranged chain carries TRBV24-1 and TRBJ2-1; TRBD1 is perhaps the D gene, given 6 matching bases. V loses 4 bases of germline sequence and J loses 1 base, and the interval between the two ends is 13 bases. Via the germline V gene, CDR1 is KGHDR and CDR2 SFDVKD. The CDR3 numbers 16 residues from cysteine through phenylalanine. The sequence is cut down to CDR3 DNA, 48 bases in frame from base 1.